A selection of T cell receptor beta chains follows, all from one sample in a study of T cells expressing NK-cell markers. TCRdb re-analyzed the 5' RACE reads; it lists each CDR3 protein once, without DNA. The table lists about 460,000 distinct CDR3 sequences. Sequencing input: blood T cells: a sorted CD56 or NKG2C T cell subset, CD4+ or CD8+ T cells, or bulk PBMC T cells (not recorded which). The receptors were sampled from a woman aged 45 to 65 in good health. Each CDR3 is given with its conserved first and last residue. Fields, in order: V gene, J gene, CDR3 length, CDR3 protein.

>TRBV20-1|TRBJ2-7|12
CSGTGGESEQYF
>TRBV20-1|TRBJ2-5|16
CSARDFGLSPKETQYF
>TRBV7-2|TRBJ2-1|15
CASSVSGGRVYEQFF
>TRBV5-1|TRBJ2-7|15
CASSLLGTTAYEQYF
>TRBV11-3|TRBJ2-1|15
CASGIPGLGNNEQFF
>TRBV20-1|TRBJ1-2|14
CSAEGQPTNYGYTF
>TRBV6-1|TRBJ1-1|16
CASSAYRGGINTEAFF
>TRBV7-9|TRBJ1-2|15
CASSSPTAEGYGYTF
>TRBV20-1|TRBJ2-1|13
CSAAGGPGNEQFF
>TRBV16|TRBJ2-5|12
CASSQSRETQYF